This T cell receptor beta chain emerged from a study of cytomegalovirus exposure and HLA in healthy donors. The donors were members of the validation cohort, which comprised about 120 subjects and was separate from the first cohort of 600 to 850 subjects. Points from the study as a whole: In vitro checks showed that a few CMV-associated chains really do target CMV antigens.

Comment on this clone: Its matching antigen is unknown.

Here immunoSEQ multiplex PCR was the method, and the copy in TCRdb shows in-frame clones only, minus some. The data hold approximately 260,000 clones, with approximately 83% observed a single time. This receptor was identified in a woman younger than 45 in good health and CMV-seropositive. The sequencing sample was made of PBMCs.

CDR3 sequence: CASSRLAGTIYNEQFF. DNA for the CDR3: TGTGCCAGCAGCCGACTAGCGGGAACGATTTACAATGAGCAGTTCTTC. The chain has TRBV11-2 and TRBJ2-1; 11 bases line up with TRBD2. The V and J ends lost 5 bases and 4 bases, in that order; junction bases with no gene match: 7. The germline V gene has CDR1 SGHAT and CDR2 FQNNGV. The CDR3 covers 16 residues.